These 16 T cell receptor beta chains came from one sample sequenced in a study of cytomegalovirus exposure and HLA in healthy donors. Repertoires were generated with immunoSEQ multiplex PCR, while TCRdb's copy carries only in-frame clones and drops some. Found here are roughly 300,000 clones, about 85% of them singletons; the top ten hold roughly 1.2%. The specimen sequenced was PBMCs. The origin of the receptors is a woman aged 25 to 45 in good health and CMV-seropositive.

The chain links TRBV5-1 to TRBJ1-5; D is uncertain. Germline V gene sequence: CDR1 SGHRS, CDR2 YFSETQ. The CDR3 totals 13 residues. The V end lost 2 bases, the J end lost 3 bases, and 6 bases lay between the germline ends. CDR3 amino acids: CASSFEANQPQHF. The CDR3 DNA is TGCGCCAGCAGCTTTGAAGCCAATCAGCCCCAGCATTTT. Together with reference TRBV5-1 and TRBJ1-5, the CDR3 gives the full variable domain: KAGVTQTPRYLIKTRGQQVTLSCSPISGHRSVSWYQQTPGQGLQFLFEYFSETQRNKGNFPGRFSGRQFSNSRSEMNVSTLELGDSALYLCASSFEANQPQHFGDGTRLSIL.

J is TRBJ2-3 and V is TRBV4-2; 9 bases map to TRBD2. Unmatched junction bases numbered 7, after V lost 1 base and J lost 2 bases. The CDR3 runs 17 residues. CDR1 and CDR2 (germline): LGHNA, YNFKEQ. CDR3 sequence reads: CASSQGTSGPPTDTQYF. CDR3 sequence (DNA): TGTGCCAGCAGCCAAGGCACTAGCGGGCCGCCCACAGATACGCAGTATTTT.

The V gene is TRBV5-6, the J gene TRBJ2-7, with 9 bases fitting TRBD1. Trimming at V came to 6 bases and at J to 6 bases, leaving 13 bases not matched to a gene. CDR3 length: 15 amino acids. Germline CDR1 is SGHDT and CDR2 is YYEEEE. In DNA, the CDR3 is TGTGCCAGCACGACTTCCGGGACAGGGACCCCCGAGCAGTACTTC. It is translated as CASTTSGTGTPEQYF.

This rearrangement joins TRBV7-9 to TRBJ1-2, with 8 positions matching TRBD1. V dropped 5 bases and J dropped 7; count of bases not matched to a gene: 6. Germline loops: CDR1 SEHNR, CDR2 FQNEAQ (reference sequence). The CDR3 extends over 13 amino acids. CDR3 nucleotide sequence: TGTGCCAGCAGCCCGGGACAGGACCTTGGCTACACCTTC. This gives the protein CASSPGQDLGYTF.

For the CDR3, the DNA is TGTGCCAGCAGTTTCGGCCGCATCGTCTACGAGCAGTACTTC. Its translation: CASSFGRIVYEQYF. The V and J genes are TRBV28 and TRBJ2-7, with D unresolved. The CDR3 is 14 residues long. With 3 bases removed from V and 3 bases from J, the gap between germline ends came to 12 bases. Germline-derived CDR1 and CDR2 are MDHEN and SYDVKM.

About this clone: Other DNA variants within this sample encode the same CDR3. This rearrangement joins TRBV20-1 to TRBJ1-2, with a possible D match to TRBD1 (6 bases). This CDR3 has 11 amino acids. V gave up 6 bases and J gave up 4 bases, with 9 bases separating them. Germline V lookup: CDR1 DFQATT, CDR2 SNEGSKA (reference sequence). The CDR3 bases are TGCAGTGCCAGGGACACCTATGGCTACACCTTC. Encoded protein: CSARDTYGYTF.

This sequence joins TRBV5-4 and TRBJ2-5, with D perhaps TRBD1 or TRBD2 (5 bases each). V gave up 2 bases and J gave up 4 bases, with 12 bases separating them. The CDR3 has 14 amino acids. Germline assignment: CDR1 SGHNT and CDR2 YYREEE (reference sequence). CDR3 in DNA: TGTGCCAGCAGCTTTGCCGGGGCGTCAGAGACCCAGTACTTC. Its protein product is CASSFAGASETQYF.

There are a few counts of this clone. DNA for the CDR3: TGTGCCAGCAGTCAACAGGGGGCGAAGAAACCCCAGCATTTT. Its protein product is CASSQQGAKKPQHF. The V gene is TRBV6-5, the J gene TRBJ1-5; the match to TRBD1 covers 9 bases. J lost 10 bases, V lost 5 bases, and 9 bases had no gene match. The germline CDR1 and CDR2 sequences are MNHEY and SVGAGI. The CDR3 contains 14 residues.

The chain combines TRBV30 with TRBJ1-4; unclear D gene. The CDR3 runs to 12 residues. Germline CDR1 reads GTSNPN; CDR2 reads SVGIG (reference sequence). V shed 7 bases and J shed 7 bases, with 13 bases lying between them. CDR3 in amino acids: CASKLNGEKLFF. CDR3 nucleotide sequence: TGTGCCTCAAAGTTAAACGGTGAAAAACTGTTTTTT.

The chain uses TRBV27 and TRBJ2-2, with no clear D. The V end lost 1 base, the J end lost 6 bases, and 12 bases lay between the germline ends. Germline loops: CDR1 MNHEY, CDR2 SMNVEV (reference sequence). CDR3 length equals 15 residues. CDR3 sequence reads: CASSLYLAGPGELFF. CDR3 nucleotides: TGTGCCAGCAGTTTATACTTGGCAGGTCCCGGGGAGCTGTTTTTT.

The J gene is TRBJ2-3, the V gene TRBV7-9; D ambiguous. Looked up from germline, CDR1 is SEHNR and CDR2 is FQNEAQ (reference sequence). Trimming pared 5 bases from V and 0 bases from J, leaving 12 bases between. This CDR3 has 15 residues. The CDR3 DNA reads TGTGCCAGCAGCGTTCCAGCAGATAGCACAGATACGCAGTATTTT. Protein product: CASSVPADSTDTQYF.

The chain is built from TRBV6-6 and TRBJ2-3; D not certain. The length of the CDR3 is 11 residues. CDR1 and CDR2 (germline): MNHNY, SVGAGI (reference sequence). V shed 7 bases and J shed 7 bases, with 9 bases lying between them. CDR3 sequence: CASTNAYTQYF. The CDR3 nucleotides are TGTGCCAGCACCAACGCTTATACGCAGTATTTT.

The chain joins TRBV27 to TRBJ1-5; 7 bases are a match to TRBD1. CDR3 length: 14 residues. CDR1 and CDR2 from the germline V gene are MNHEY and SMNVEV (reference sequence). V was clipped by 5 bases and J by 4 bases; unmatched bases: 5. In DNA, the CDR3 is TGTGCCAGCAGTCTCCAGGGGGATAATCAGCCCCAGCATTTT. It encodes CASSLQGDNQPQHF.

The gene calls are TRBV6-1 and TRBJ1-1; D gene unclear. This CDR3 region has 12 residues. Trimming removed 2 bases from V and 6 bases from J, with 7 bases in between. The germline V gene has CDR1 MNHNS and CDR2 SASEGT. As DNA, the CDR3 is TGTGCCAGCAGTGAATCTGGGGCTGAAGCTTTCTTT. Translating gives CASSESGAEAFF.

This clone was seen more than once but under ten times. The J gene is TRBJ2-4, the V gene TRBV19; no clear D gene. Germline values: CDR1 LNHDA, CDR2 SQIVND (reference sequence). V gave up 3 bases and J gave up 1 base, with 10 bases separating them. The CDR3 loop spans 15 amino acids. CDR3 in amino acids: CASSISVRAKNIQYF. As DNA, the CDR3 is TGTGCCAGTAGTATTTCGGTCAGGGCCAAAAACATTCAGTACTTC.

The chain recombines TRBV6-5 with TRBJ2-1; D not resolved. Between the trimmed V and J ends, which lost 4 bases and 6 bases, there was a span of 10 bases. CDR3 length: 13 amino acids. Germline V gene sequence: CDR1 MNHEY, CDR2 SVGAGI. The CDR3 here is CASSSPRFNEQFF. The DNA of the CDR3 is TGTGCCAGCAGTTCCCCTCGGTTCAATGAGCAGTTCTTC.